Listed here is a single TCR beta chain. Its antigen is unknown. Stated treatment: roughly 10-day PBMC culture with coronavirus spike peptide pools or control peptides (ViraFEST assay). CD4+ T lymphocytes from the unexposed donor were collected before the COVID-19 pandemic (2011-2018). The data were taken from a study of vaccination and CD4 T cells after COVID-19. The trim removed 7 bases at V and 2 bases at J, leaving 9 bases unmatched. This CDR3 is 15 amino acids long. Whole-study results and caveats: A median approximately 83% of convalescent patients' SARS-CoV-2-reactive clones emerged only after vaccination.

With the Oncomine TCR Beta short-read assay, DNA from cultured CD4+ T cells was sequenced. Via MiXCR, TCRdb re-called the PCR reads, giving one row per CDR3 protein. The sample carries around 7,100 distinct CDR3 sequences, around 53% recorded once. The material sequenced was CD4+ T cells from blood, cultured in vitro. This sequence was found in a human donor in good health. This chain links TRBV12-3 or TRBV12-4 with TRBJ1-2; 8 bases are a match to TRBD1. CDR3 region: CASTIPGQENYGYTF. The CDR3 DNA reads TGTGCCAGCACCATCCCGGGACAGGAGAACTATGGCTACACCTTC.